These 30 T cell receptor beta chains originate from one sample sequenced in a study of T cells in Graves' hyperthyroidism and ophthalmopathy. Researchers amplified the TCR beta CDR3 regions from RNA transcripts. The HTBI primer set drove a first-round RT-PCR of the TCR CDR3. TCRdb ran MiXCR on the multiplex PCR reads and lists one entry per CDR3 protein. The sample lists roughly 500,000 distinct CDR3 sequences; 40% to 50% were seen once. Sequenced sample: peripheral blood or thyroid tissue (not recorded which). All receptors come from an adult woman with Graves' disease, either hyperthyroidism or ophthalmopathy (not recorded which).

There are many counts of this clonotype. The gene calls are TRBV19 and TRBJ1-5; D uncertain. V shed 4 bases and J shed 3 bases, with 13 bases lying between them. This CDR3 spans 15 amino acids. Germline CDR1 and CDR2: LNHDA and SQIVND (reference sequence). The CDR3 DNA reads as TGTGCCAGTAGTACCCCGAGTCGGTTCAATCAGCCCCAGCATTTT. Encoded protein: CASSTPSRFNQPQHF.

There are many counts of this clonotype. The chain joins TRBV9 to TRBJ1-1; tentatively, D is TRBD1 (6 bases). V gave up 0 bases and J gave up 8 bases, with 14 bases separating them. In germline, CDR1 is SGDLS, CDR2 YYNGEE. This CDR3 is 14 amino acids long. This CDR3 is CASSVEGEGGEAFF. The CDR3 region has the DNA TGTGCCAGCAGCGTAGAGGGGGAGGGCGGAGAAGCTTTCTTT.

In this sample, this clonotype turned up many times. This chain joins TRBV7-8 and TRBJ2-7; D is possibly TRBD2 (7 bases). The CDR3 totals 14 residues. Germline loops: CDR1 SGHVS, CDR2 FQNEAQ. Between the trimmed V and J ends, which lost 6 bases and 4 bases, there was a span of 16 bases. CDR3 protein: CASSRGAGAYEQYF. The CDR3 DNA is TGTGCCAGCAGTAGGGGGGCGGGAGCTTACGAGCAGTACTTC.

This clonotype has more than one count but fewer than ten. CDR3 residues: CSASHPGTGELFF. The DNA of the CDR3 is TGCAGTGCTAGCCACCCGGGAACCGGGGAGCTGTTTTTT. This chain uses TRBV20-1 with TRBJ2-2; D possibly corresponds to TRBD2 (5 bases). The CDR3 runs 13 residues. Germline CDR1 is DFQATT and CDR2 is SNEGSKA (reference sequence). V was clipped by 3 bases and J by 5 bases, with 10 bases between them.

The genes are TRBV12-3 or TRBV12-4 and TRBJ1-6; no clear D. The CDR3 length is 14 residues. V dropped 4 bases and J dropped 9 bases, with 13 bases sitting between them. The CDR3 DNA reads as TGTGCCAGCAGTTCTAGGGTCGACGGTTCACCCCTCCACTTT. This translates into CASSSRVDGSPLHF.

The chain joins TRBV5-1 to TRBJ1-3, with D unclear. V was pared by 0 bases and J by 2 bases, with 15 bases between. CDR1 SGHRS and CDR2 YFSETQ come from the germline V gene. The length of the CDR3 is 17 residues. The CDR3 DNA follows: TGCGCCAGCAGCTTGGATAATATGAGGAGCCCTGGAAACACCATATATTTT. This sequence encodes CASSLDNMRSPGNTIYF.

The CDR3 sequence: CSATGRAGGMGQPQHF. The DNA of the CDR3 is TGCAGCGCTACCGGGAGGGCAGGGGGTATGGGTCAGCCCCAGCATTTT. The chain recombines TRBV29-1 with TRBJ1-5; 7 positions match TRBD1. Germline lookup yields CDR1 SQVTM and CDR2 ANQGSEA. The CDR3 loop spans 16 amino acids. J was trimmed by 6 bases and V by 7 bases; bases with no gene match: 18.

This clonotype was recorded at least ten times. The chain has TRBV20-1 and TRBJ2-7; possible D gene TRBD1, 5 bases. This CDR3 is built from 13 residues. V lost 6 bases, J lost 2 bases, and 14 bases lay in between. CDR1 is DFQATT, CDR2 SNEGSKA, per germline (reference sequence). The CDR3: CSAQRDRTYEQYF. The CDR3 DNA reads as TGCAGTGCCCAACGCGACAGAACCTACGAGCAGTACTTC.

The chain couples TRBV7-2 to TRBJ2-5; D unclear. Trimming cost V 8 bases and J 5 bases, with 15 bases left between them. The germline V gene encodes CDR1 SGHTA and CDR2 FQGNSA. The CDR3 covers 13 residues. Here the CDR3 DNA reads TGTGCCAGCTCCCAAGGGATTAGGGAGACCCAGTACTTC. Translating it yields CASSQGIRETQYF.

This clonotype was picked up a small number of times. The V gene is TRBV28, the J gene TRBJ1-2, with D unresolved. V dropped 1 base and J dropped 2 bases, with 8 bases sitting between them. Per germline, CDR1 MDHEN and CDR2 SYDVKM. The CDR3 loop spans 14 amino acids. CDR3 in amino acids: CASSLFTANYGYTF. CDR3 DNA sequence: TGTGCCAGCAGTTTATTCACAGCGAACTATGGCTACACCTTC.

As to this clonotype: The junction differs from germline at one of its ends, possibly a read error. The rearrangement uses TRBV29-1 and TRBJ2-5; 7 bases are a match to TRBD2. Germline CDR1 SQVTM, CDR2 ANQGSEA. The CDR3 runs 12 residues. CDR3 in DNA: TGCAGCGTTGACGAAGGGAGGGAGACCCGGTACTTC. Residues: CSVDEGRETRYF.

This clonotype was counted between two and nine times. The genes are TRBV7-8 and TRBJ1-1, with D possibly being TRBD1 (6 bases). The CDR3 length is 13 residues. The germline V gene encodes CDR1 SGHVS and CDR2 FQNEAQ. The DNA for the CDR3 is TGTGCTAGGAACGCAGGGGTGAACACTGAAGCTTTCTTT. Protein: CARNAGVNTEAFF.

The table lists this clonotype with many counts. The chain carries TRBV5-1 and TRBJ2-7, with 10 bases fitting TRBD2. V was pared by 0 bases and J by 4 bases, with 7 bases of the junction left unmatched. Germline V gene lookup returns CDR1 SGHRS and CDR2 YFSETQ. The CDR3 has 16 residues. CDR3 nucleotides: TGCGCCAGCAGCTTGGCAATAGCGGGAGGCTCTTACGAGCAGTACTTC. It specifies CASSLAIAGGSYEQYF.

Many counts were recorded for this clonotype. The J gene is TRBJ1-3, the V gene TRBV5-1; 7 bases line up with TRBD1. Germline V lookup: CDR1 SGHRS, CDR2 YFSETQ. V was pared by 2 bases and J by 4 bases, with 9 bases of the junction left unmatched. The CDR3 totals 16 residues. The CDR3 is CASSLSGQRVGNTIYF. The CDR3 DNA reads as TGCGCCAGCAGCTTATCGGGACAGCGGGTCGGAAACACCATATATTTT.

This clonotype was recorded many times. The V gene is TRBV7-9, the J gene TRBJ2-2, with D possibly being TRBD2 (5 bases). Germline V gives CDR1 SEHNR, CDR2 FQNEAQ (reference sequence). The CDR3 sequence is 13 residues long. V was cut by 6 bases and J by 4 bases, with 9 bases left in between. For the CDR3, the DNA is TGTGCCAGCAGTTTGGACTTCACCGGGGAGCTGTTTTTT. It codes for CASSLDFTGELFF.

This clonotype was seen only a few times. In DNA form, the CDR3 reads TGTGCCAGCAGCTTAACTAGCGTCGTCACCGGGGAGCTGTTTTTT. As protein: CASSLTSVVTGELFF. The gene calls are TRBV11-2 and TRBJ2-2; 7 bases agree with TRBD2. The germline CDR1 and CDR2 sequences are SGHAT and FQNNGV. V lost 2 bases and J lost 4; bases outside the gene matches: 4. The CDR3 covers 15 residues.

Remarks on this clonotype: Given a much more abundant clone one base away, this may be a read error. The chain combines TRBV2 with TRBJ2-5; perhaps TRBD2 as D (5 bases). V lost 6 bases, J lost 10 bases, and 15 bases lay in between. The CDR3 covers 12 residues. Germline V CDR1 and CDR2: SNHLY, FYNNEI. CDR3 in amino acids: CASSPAGLRQYF. The CDR3 DNA sequence: TGTGCCAGCAGCCCCGCCGGACTTCGCCAGTACTTC. The full variable domain, its missing parts supplied by reference TRBV2 and TRBJ2-5, is EPEVTQTPSHQVTQMGQEVILRCVPISNHLYFYWYRQILGQKVEFLVSFYNNEISEKSEIFDDQFSVERPDGSNFTLKIRSTKLEDSAMYFCASSPAGLRQYFGPGTRLLVL.

The CDR3 loop reads CASSPVRGAGEKLFF. The CDR3 DNA sequence: TGTGCCAGCAGCCCTGTCCGAGGGGCAGGCGAAAAACTGTTTTTT. The V call is TRBV7-9, the J call TRBJ1-4, with D possibly matching TRBD1 (5 bases). CDR3 length: 15 residues. Germline-derived CDR1 and CDR2 are SEHNR and FQNEAQ (reference sequence). V lost 5 bases, J lost 8 bases, and 18 bases lay in between. Variable domain in full (rest from reference TRBV7-9 and TRBJ1-4): DTGVSQNPRHKITKRGQNVTFRCDPISEHNRLYWYRQTLGQGPEFLTYFQNEAQLEKSRLLSDRFSAERPKGSFSTLEIQRTEQGDSAMYLCASSPVRGAGEKLFFGSGTQLSVL.

In regard to this clonotype: It may be a read error: a sequence one base away is much more abundant. The chain uses TRBV2 and TRBJ2-7; the D is unclear. The germline V gene encodes CDR1 SNHLY and CDR2 FYNNEI. The CDR3 runs 13 residues. For the CDR3, the DNA is TGTACCAGCAGTTTATCTCTAGGCTACGAGCAGTACTTC. Translated, it gives CTSSLSLGYEQYF.

This clonotype was counted at least ten times. The chain employs TRBV7-9 and TRBJ1-4; D unclear. Trimming removed 1 base at V and 12 bases at J, with 12 bases between. Germline values: CDR1 SEHNR, CDR2 FQNEAQ (reference sequence). The CDR3 has 13 amino acids. The CDR3 DNA is TGTGCCAGCAGCTTAGATACTTTTGGGGAACTGTTTTTT. Translating gives CASSLDTFGELFF. Full variable domain (rest looked up from reference TRBV7-9 and TRBJ1-4): DTGVSQNPRHKITKRGQNVTFRCDPISEHNRLYWYRQTLGQGPEFLTYFQNEAQLEKSRLLSDRFSAERPKGSFSTLEIQRTEQGDSAMYLCASSLDTFGELFFGSGTQLSVL.

This clonotype appeared many times. This chain connects TRBV5-5 to TRBJ1-2, with 10 bases fitting TRBD1. Germline CDR1 is SGHKS and CDR2 is YYEKEE (reference sequence). This CDR3 is built from 13 residues. With V trimmed by 4 bases and J by 7 bases, 4 bases remained unmatched. CDR3 loop: CASSPTGGRGYTF. Here the CDR3 DNA reads TGTGCCAGCAGCCCGACAGGGGGCCGTGGCTACACCTTC. The full variable domain, in which reference TRBV5-5 and TRBJ1-2 provide the parts outside the CDR3, is DAGVTQSPTHLIKTRGQQVTLRCSPISGHKSVSWYQQVLGQGPQFIFQYYEKEERGRGNFPDRFSARQFPNYSSELNVNALLLGDSALYLCASSPTGGRGYTFGSGTRLTVV.

Remarks on this clonotype: An end of the junction differs from the germline gene, which may be a read error. The chain uses TRBV7-8 and TRBJ2-7; D may be TRBD1 or TRBD2 (5 bases each). The CDR3 runs 15 residues. Germline V gene sequence: CDR1 SGHVS, CDR2 FQNEAQ. The CDR3 sequence is CASSFVGTPAYEQYF. For the CDR3, the DNA is TGCGCCAGCAGCTTCGTAGGGACGCCTGCCTACGAGCAGTACTTC. Combining the CDR3 with reference TRBV7-8 and TRBJ2-7 gives the whole variable domain GAGVSQSPRYKVAKRGQDVALRCDPISGHVSLFWYQQALGQGPEFLTYFQNEAQLDKSGLPSDRFFAERPEGSVSTLKIQRTQQEDSAVYLCASSFVGTPAYEQYFGPGTRLTVT.

Concerning this clonotype: A much larger clone is a single base away; this may be a read error. V usage is TRBV5-1 and J usage is TRBJ2-7; perhaps TRBD2 as D (6 bases). This CDR3 has 15 amino acids. With 0 bases removed from V and 6 bases from J, the gap between germline ends came to 16 bases. CDR1 is SGHRS and CDR2 is YFSETQ in the germline V gene. CDR3 in amino acids: CASSLAKGRGSEQYF. CDR3 in DNA: TGCGCCAGCAGCTTGGCAAAAGGACGGGGGTCCGAGCAGTACTTC.

This clonotype showed up just a few times. This chain uses TRBV7-9 with TRBJ2-3; D unresolved. CDR1 is SEHNR and CDR2 is FQNEAQ in the germline V gene (reference sequence). The V and J ends lost 1 base and 1 base respectively, with 3 bases between them. The CDR3 is 13 amino acids. This CDR3 reads CASSLDRTDTQYF. The DNA for the CDR3 is TGTGCCAGCAGCTTAGACCGCACAGATACGCAGTATTTT.

CDR3 sequence reads: CATSTRVRNTEAFF. For the CDR3, the DNA is TGTGCCACCAGCACACGGGTTCGGAACACTGAAGCTTTCTTT. J is TRBJ1-1 and V is TRBV15; D is unresolved. Trimming took 4 bases from V and 1 from J, leaving 10 bases between them. Germline V gene data show CDR1 as LNHNV and CDR2 as YYDKDF (reference sequence). This CDR3 is built from 14 residues.

This clonotype was observed a handful of times. V gene TRBV10-3 combines with J gene TRBJ2-7; D uncertain. The CDR3 is 15 residues long. Germline V gene data show CDR1 as ENHRY and CDR2 as SYGVKD. Deletions cut 1 base from V and 2 bases from J, with 12 bases between. The CDR3 protein is CAISEWAALTYEQYF. In nucleotides, the CDR3 is TGTGCCATCAGTGAGTGGGCAGCTTTAACCTACGAGCAGTACTTC.

Here the CDR3 reads CASREGGTEAFF. CDR3 sequence (DNA): TGTGCCAGCAGAGAGGGAGGGACTGAAGCTTTCTTT. The chain joins TRBV28 to TRBJ1-1, with D hard to call. Per the germline V gene, CDR1 is MDHEN and CDR2 is SYDVKM. This CDR3 spans 12 amino acids. The ends were cut back, 6 bases at V and 5 bases at J, with 10 bases in the middle.

V is TRBV19 and J is TRBJ2-2; D is undetermined. CDR1 and CDR2 from the germline V gene are LNHDA and SQIVND (reference sequence). The ends were cut back, 3 bases at V and 5 bases at J, with 13 bases in the middle. This CDR3 region has 15 residues. The CDR3 DNA sequence: TGTGCCAGTAGTATGAGGCGAACCTCAACCGGGGAGCTGTTTTTT. Translating it yields CASSMRRTSTGELFF.

This clonotype was recorded many times. This chain connects TRBV5-1 to TRBJ2-7; D possibly uses TRBD1 or TRBD2 (5 bases each). V was clipped by 0 bases and J by 2 bases, with 9 bases between them. Per the germline V gene, CDR1 is SGHRS and CDR2 is YFSETQ. The CDR3 consists of 14 residues. Here the CDR3 reads CASSLERGAYEQYF. The CDR3 DNA reads TGCGCCAGCAGCTTGGAACGGGGCGCCTACGAGCAGTACTTC. Full variable domain (missing parts from reference TRBV5-1 and TRBJ2-7): KAGVTQTPRYLIKTRGQQVTLSCSPISGHRSVSWYQQTPGQGLQFLFEYFSETQRNKGNFPGRFSGRQFSNSRSEMNVSTLELGDSALYLCASSLERGAYEQYFGPGTRLTVT.

The V and J genes are TRBV2 and TRBJ1-1; possible D gene TRBD1, 5 bases. Germline CDR1 and CDR2: SNHLY and FYNNEI. Trimming took off 9 bases at V and 0 bases at J, with 11 bases between the two ends. The CDR3 loop spans 13 amino acids. The CDR3 loop is CARAQGLNTEAFF. The CDR3 nucleotides read TGTGCCAGGGCGCAGGGTTTGAACACTGAAGCTTTCTTT.